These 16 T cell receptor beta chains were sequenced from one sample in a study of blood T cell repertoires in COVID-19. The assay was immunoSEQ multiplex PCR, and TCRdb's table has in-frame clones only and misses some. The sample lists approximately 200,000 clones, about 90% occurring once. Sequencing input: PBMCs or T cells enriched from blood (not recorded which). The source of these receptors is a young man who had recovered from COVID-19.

The DNA of the CDR3 is TGTGCCAGCAGACCCCTCCTAGGTTCTGGAGAGACCCAGTACTTC. Translated, it gives CASRPLLGSGETQYF. This sequence joins TRBV6-9 and TRBJ2-5; D is unclear. CDR1 and CDR2 from the germline V gene are MNHGY and SVAAGI. The CDR3 covers 15 residues. V shed 6 bases and J shed 4 bases, with 18 bases lying between them.

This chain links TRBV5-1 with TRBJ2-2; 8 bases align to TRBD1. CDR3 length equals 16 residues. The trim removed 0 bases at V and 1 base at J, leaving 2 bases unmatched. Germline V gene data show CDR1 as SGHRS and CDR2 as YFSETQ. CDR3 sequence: CASSLEGTGNTGELFF. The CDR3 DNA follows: TGCGCCAGCAGCTTGGAGGGGACAGGGAACACCGGGGAGCTGTTTTTT.

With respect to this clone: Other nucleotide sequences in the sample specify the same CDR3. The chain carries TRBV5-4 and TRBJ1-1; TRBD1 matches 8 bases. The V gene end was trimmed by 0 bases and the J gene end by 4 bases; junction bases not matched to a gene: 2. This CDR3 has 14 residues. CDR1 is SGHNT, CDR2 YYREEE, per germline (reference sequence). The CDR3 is CASSLGTGRTEAFF. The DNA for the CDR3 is TGTGCCAGCAGCTTGGGGACAGGGCGCACTGAAGCTTTCTTT.

CDR3 protein: CASQEGGKNIQYF. The CDR3 DNA reads as TGTGCCAGCCAAGAGGGAGGCAAAAACATTCAGTACTTC. This chain joins TRBV7-9 and TRBJ2-4, with TRBD2 as a possible D gene (6 bases). This CDR3 comprises 13 residues. Germline-derived CDR1 and CDR2 are SEHNR and FQNEAQ (reference sequence). V was trimmed by 8 bases and J by 3 bases, leaving 11 bases between them.

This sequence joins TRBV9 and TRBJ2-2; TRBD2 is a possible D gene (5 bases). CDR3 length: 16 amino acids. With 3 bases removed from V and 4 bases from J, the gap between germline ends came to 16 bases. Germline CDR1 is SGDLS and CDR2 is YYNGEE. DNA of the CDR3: TGTGCCAGCAGCGGATCGGGGAATCGAGTCACCGGGGAGCTGTTTTTT. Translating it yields CASSGSGNRVTGELFF.

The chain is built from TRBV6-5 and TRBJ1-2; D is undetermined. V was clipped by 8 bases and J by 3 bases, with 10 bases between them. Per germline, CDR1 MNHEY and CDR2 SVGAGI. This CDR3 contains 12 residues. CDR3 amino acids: CASERRDYGYTF. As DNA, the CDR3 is TGTGCCAGCGAGAGGCGAGACTATGGCTACACCTTC.

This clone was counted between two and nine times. The chain's CDR3 is CASSVAGRVPGNTIYF. CDR3 DNA sequence: TGTGCCAGCAGCGTAGCGGGCAGGGTACCTGGAAACACCATATATTTT. The chain joins TRBV9 to TRBJ1-3; perhaps TRBD1 as D (5 bases). Germline V CDR1 and CDR2: SGDLS, YYNGEE. This CDR3 has 16 amino acids. Trimming cost V 0 bases and J 2 bases, with 12 bases left between them.

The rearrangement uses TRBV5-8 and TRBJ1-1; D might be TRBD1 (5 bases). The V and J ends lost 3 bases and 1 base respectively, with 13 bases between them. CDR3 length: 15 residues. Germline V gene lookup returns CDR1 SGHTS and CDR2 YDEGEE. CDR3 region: CASSSGFTPNTEAFF. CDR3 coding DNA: TGTGCCAGCAGCTCAGGGTTTACGCCGAACACTGAAGCTTTCTTT. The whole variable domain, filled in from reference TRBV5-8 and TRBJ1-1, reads EAGVTQSPTHLIKTRGQQATLRCSPISGHTSVYWYQQALGLGLQFLLWYDEGEERNRGNFPPRFSGRQFPNYSSELNVNALELEDSALYLCASSSGFTPNTEAFFGQGTRLTVV.

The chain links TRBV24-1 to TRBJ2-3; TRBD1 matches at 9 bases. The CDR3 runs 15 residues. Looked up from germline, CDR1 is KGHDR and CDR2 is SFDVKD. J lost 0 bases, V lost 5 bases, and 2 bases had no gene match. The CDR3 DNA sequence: TGTGCCACCAGTGGGGACAGGGTTAGCACAGATACGCAGTATTTT. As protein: CATSGDRVSTDTQYF.

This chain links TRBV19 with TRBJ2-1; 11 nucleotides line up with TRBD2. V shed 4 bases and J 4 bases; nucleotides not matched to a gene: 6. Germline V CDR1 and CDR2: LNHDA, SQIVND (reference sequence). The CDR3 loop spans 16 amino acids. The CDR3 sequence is CASSRPGLAGYNEQFF. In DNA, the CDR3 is TGTGCCAGTAGTAGGCCTGGACTAGCGGGTTACAATGAGCAGTTCTTC.

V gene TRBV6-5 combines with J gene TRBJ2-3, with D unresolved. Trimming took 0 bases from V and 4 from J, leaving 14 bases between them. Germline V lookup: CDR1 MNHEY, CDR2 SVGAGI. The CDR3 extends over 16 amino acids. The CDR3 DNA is TGTGCCAGCAGTTACTCGTGGGCAAGGTGGGCAGATACGCAGTATTTT. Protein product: CASSYSWARWADTQYF.

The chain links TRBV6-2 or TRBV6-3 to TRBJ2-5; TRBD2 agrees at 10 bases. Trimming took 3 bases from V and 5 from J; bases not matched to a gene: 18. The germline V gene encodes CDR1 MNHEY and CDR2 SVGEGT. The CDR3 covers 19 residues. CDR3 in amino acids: CASSYPPSGGDKSRETQYF. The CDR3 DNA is TGTGCCAGCAGTTATCCCCCTAGCGGGGGTGACAAAAGTAGGGAGACCCAGTACTTC.

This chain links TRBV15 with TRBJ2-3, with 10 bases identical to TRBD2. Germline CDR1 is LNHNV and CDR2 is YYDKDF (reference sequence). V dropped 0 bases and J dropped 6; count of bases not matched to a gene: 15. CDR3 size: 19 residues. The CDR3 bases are TGTGCCACCAGCAGAGAAACCCCCAACCTAGCGGGAGAACGGGATACGCAGTATTTT. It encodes CATSRETPNLAGERDTQYF.

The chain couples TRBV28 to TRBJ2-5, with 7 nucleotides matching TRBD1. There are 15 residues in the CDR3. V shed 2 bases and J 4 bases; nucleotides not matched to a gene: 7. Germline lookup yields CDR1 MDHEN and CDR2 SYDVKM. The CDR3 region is CASSLSRQGRETQYF. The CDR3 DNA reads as TGTGCCAGCAGTTTAAGTAGACAGGGAAGAGAGACCCAGTACTTC. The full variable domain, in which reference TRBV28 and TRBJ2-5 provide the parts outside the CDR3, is DVKVTQSSRYLVKRTGEKVFLECVQDMDHENMFWYRQDPGLGLRLIYFSYDVKMKEKGDIPEGYSVSREKKERFSLILESASTNQTSMYLCASSLSRQGRETQYFGPGTRLLVL.

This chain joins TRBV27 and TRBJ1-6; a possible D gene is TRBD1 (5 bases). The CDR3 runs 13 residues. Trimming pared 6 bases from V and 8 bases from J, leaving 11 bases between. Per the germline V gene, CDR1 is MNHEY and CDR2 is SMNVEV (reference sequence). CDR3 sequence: CASRGRWDSPLHF. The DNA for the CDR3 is TGTGCCAGCAGGGGGCGGTGGGATTCACCCCTCCACTTT.

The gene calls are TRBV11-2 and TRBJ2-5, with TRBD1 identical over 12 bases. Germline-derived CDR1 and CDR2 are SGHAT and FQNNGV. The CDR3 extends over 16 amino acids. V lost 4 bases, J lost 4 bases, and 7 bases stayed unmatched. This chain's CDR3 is CASSSSGTGGRETQYF. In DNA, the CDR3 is TGTGCCAGCAGCTCGTCCGGGACAGGGGGCAGAGAGACCCAGTACTTC.